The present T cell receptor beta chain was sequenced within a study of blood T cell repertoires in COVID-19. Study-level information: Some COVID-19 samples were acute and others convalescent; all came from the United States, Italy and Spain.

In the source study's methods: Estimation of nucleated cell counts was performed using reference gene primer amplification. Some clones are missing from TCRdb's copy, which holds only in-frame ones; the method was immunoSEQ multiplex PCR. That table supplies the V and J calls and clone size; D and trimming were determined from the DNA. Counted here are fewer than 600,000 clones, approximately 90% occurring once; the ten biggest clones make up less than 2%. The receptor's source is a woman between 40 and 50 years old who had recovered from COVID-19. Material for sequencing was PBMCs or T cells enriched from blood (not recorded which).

CDR3 nucleotides: TGTGCCAGCAGTAGTTTTGTTCTCGGTACCCTCATGTTTTTT. This codes for CASSSFVLGTLMFF. The chain recombines TRBV28 with TRBJ1-4; no firm D call. The CDR3 has 14 residues. Germline V CDR1 and CDR2: MDHEN, SYDVKM. V was shortened by 5 bases and J by 15 bases, with 22 bases between the two germline ends.